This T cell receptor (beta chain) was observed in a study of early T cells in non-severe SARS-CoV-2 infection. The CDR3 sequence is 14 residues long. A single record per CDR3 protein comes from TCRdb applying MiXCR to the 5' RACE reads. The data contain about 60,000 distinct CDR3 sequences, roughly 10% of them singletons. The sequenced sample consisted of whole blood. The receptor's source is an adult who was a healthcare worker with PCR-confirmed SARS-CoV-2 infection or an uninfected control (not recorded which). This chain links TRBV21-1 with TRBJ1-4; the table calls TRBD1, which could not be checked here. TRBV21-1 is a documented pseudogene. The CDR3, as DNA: TGTGCCAGCAGCAAAGCGCAGAGGGTGAGGGGACTGTTTTTT. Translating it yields CASSKAQRVRGLFF.